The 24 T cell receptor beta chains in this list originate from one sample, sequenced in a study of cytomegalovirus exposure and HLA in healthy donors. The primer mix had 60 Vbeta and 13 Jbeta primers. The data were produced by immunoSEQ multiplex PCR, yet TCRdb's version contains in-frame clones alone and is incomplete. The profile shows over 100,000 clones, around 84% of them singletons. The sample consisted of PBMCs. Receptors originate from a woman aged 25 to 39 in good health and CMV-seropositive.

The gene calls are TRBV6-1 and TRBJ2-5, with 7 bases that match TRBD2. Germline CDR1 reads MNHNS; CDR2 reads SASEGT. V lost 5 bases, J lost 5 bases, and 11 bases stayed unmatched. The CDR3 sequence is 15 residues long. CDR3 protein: CASSWVVAGGETQYF. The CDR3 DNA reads TGTGCCAGCAGTTGGGTGGTGGCCGGGGGGGAGACCCAGTACTTC.

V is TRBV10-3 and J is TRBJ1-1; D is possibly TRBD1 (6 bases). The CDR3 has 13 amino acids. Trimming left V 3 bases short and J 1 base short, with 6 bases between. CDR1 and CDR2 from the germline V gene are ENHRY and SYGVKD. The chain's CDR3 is CAISEGGNTEAFF. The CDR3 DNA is TGTGCCATCAGTGAAGGGGGGAACACTGAAGCTTTCTTT.

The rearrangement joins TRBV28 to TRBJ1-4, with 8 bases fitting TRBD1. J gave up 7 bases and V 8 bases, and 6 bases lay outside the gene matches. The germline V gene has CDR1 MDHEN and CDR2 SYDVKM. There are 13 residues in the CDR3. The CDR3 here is CASATGVGEKLFF. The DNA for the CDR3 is TGTGCCAGCGCGACAGGGGTCGGTGAAAAACTGTTTTTT.

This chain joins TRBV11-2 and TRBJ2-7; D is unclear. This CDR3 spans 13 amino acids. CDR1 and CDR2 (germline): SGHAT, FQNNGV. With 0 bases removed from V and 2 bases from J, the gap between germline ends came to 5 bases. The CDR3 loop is CASSLEATYEQYF. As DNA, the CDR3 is TGTGCCAGCAGCTTAGAAGCCACCTACGAGCAGTACTTC.

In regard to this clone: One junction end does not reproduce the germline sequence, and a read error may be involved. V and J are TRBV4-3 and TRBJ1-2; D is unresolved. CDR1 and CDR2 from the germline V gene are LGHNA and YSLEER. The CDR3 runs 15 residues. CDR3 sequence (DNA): TGCGCCAGCAGCCAAGTCCCAGGAAAGTTCTATAGCTACACCTTC. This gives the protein CASSQVPGKFYSYTF.

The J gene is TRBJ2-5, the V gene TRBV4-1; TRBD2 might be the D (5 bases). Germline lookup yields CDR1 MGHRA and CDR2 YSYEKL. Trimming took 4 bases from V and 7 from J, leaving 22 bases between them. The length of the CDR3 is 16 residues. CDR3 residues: CASSLGILESAGTQYF. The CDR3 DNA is TGCGCCAGCAGCCTTGGGATATTGGAGTCTGCGGGGACCCAGTACTTC.

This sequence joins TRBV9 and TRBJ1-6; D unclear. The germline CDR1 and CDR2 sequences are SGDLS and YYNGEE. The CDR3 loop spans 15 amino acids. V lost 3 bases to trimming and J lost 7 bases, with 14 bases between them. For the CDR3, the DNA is TGTGCCAGCAGCGAAGGAGGAGGTTGGAATTCACCCCTCCACTTT. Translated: CASSEGGGWNSPLHF.

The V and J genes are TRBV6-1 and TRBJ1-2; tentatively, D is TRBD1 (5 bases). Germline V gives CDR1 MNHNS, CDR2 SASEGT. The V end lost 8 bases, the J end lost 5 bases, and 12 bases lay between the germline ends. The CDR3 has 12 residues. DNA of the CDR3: TGTGCCAGCGGGCGGGGGGGATATGGCTACACCTTC. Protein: CASGRGGYGYTF.

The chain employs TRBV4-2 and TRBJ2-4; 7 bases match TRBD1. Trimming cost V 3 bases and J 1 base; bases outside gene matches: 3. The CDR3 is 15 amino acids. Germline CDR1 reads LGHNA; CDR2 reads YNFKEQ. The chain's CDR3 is CASSHDRAAKNIQYF. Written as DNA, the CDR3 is TGTGCCAGCAGCCACGACAGGGCGGCCAAAAACATTCAGTACTTC.

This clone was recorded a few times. CDR3 loop: CASSQDTGNTEAFF. Here the CDR3 DNA reads TGTGCCAGCAGCCAAGATACGGGGAACACTGAAGCTTTCTTT. The rearrangement joins TRBV4-2 to TRBJ1-1; no reliable D call. V dropped 0 bases and J dropped 1 base, with 6 bases sitting between them. Germline CDR1 is LGHNA and CDR2 is YNFKEQ. The CDR3 loop spans 14 amino acids.

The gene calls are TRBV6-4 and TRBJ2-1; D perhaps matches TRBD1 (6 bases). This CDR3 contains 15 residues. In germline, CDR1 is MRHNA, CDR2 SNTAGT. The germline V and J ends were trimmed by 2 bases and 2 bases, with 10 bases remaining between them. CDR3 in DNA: TGTGCCAGCAGTGACGAGGGGGAGCCCTACAATGAGCAGTTCTTC. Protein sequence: CASSDEGEPYNEQFF.

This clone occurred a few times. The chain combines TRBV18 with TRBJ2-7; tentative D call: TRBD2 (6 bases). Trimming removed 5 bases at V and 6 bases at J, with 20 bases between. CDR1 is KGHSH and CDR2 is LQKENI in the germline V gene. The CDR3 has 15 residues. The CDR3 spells CASSTVGGAPGEQYF. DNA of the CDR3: TGTGCCAGCTCAACAGTTGGCGGGGCCCCCGGCGAGCAGTACTTC.

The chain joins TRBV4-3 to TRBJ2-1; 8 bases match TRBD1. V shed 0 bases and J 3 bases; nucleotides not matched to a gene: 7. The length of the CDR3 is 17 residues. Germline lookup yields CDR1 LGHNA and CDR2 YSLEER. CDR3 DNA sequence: TGCGCCAGCAGCCAAGATGGGGGAGGACAGGGCTACAATGAGCAGTTCTTC. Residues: CASSQDGGGQGYNEQFF.

This CDR3 reads CASSPGGGSATNEKLFF. The DNA for the CDR3 is TGTGCCAGCAGTCCCGGGGGAGGGAGCGCAACTAATGAAAAACTGTTTTTT. The chain carries TRBV5-4 and TRBJ1-4; a possible D gene is TRBD1 (5 bases). The V gene's germline CDR1 is SGHNT and CDR2 YYREEE (reference sequence). There are 17 residues in the CDR3. The V gene lost 5 bases and the J gene lost 0 bases, with 17 bases spanning the gap. Using reference TRBV5-4 and TRBJ1-4 for the parts outside the CDR3, the full variable domain is ETGVTQSPTHLIKTRGQQVTLRCSSQSGHNTVSWYQQALGQGPQFIFQYYREEENGRGNFPPRFSGLQFPNYSSELNVNALELDDSALYLCASSPGGGSATNEKLFFGSGTQLSVL.

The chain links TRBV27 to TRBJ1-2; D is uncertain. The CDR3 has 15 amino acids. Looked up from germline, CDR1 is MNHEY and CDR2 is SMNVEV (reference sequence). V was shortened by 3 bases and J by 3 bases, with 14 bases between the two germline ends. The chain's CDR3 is CASSFGTEGYYGYTF. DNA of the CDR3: TGTGCCAGCAGTTTCGGAACCGAGGGTTACTATGGCTACACCTTC.

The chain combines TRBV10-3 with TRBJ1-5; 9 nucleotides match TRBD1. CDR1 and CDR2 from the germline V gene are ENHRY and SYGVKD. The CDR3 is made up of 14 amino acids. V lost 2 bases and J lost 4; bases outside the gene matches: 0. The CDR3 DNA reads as TGTGCCATCAGTGAGGACAGGGGGAATCAGCCCCAGCATTTT. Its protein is CAISEDRGNQPQHF.

For the CDR3, the DNA is TGTGCCAGCAGTAAAGTCGGGACCGGGGAGCTGTTTTTT. Protein product: CASSKVGTGELFF. J is TRBJ2-2 and V is TRBV28; D ambiguous. The V gene's germline CDR1 is MDHEN and CDR2 SYDVKM. The CDR3 sequence is 13 residues long. The V end was cut by 5 bases, the J end by 5 bases, with 9 bases between.

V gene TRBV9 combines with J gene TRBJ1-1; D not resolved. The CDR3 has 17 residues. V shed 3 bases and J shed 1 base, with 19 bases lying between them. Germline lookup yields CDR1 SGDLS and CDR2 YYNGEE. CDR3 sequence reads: CASSAYLDSRGNTEAFF. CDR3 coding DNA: TGTGCCAGCAGCGCCTACCTAGACTCCCGAGGGAACACTGAAGCTTTCTTT.

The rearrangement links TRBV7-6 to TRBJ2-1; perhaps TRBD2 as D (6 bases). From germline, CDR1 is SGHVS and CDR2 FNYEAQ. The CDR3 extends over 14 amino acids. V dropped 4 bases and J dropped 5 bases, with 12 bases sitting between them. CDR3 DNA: TGTGCCAGCAGCTCGACGGGAGTCAACAATGAGCAGTTCTTC. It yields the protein CASSSTGVNNEQFF.

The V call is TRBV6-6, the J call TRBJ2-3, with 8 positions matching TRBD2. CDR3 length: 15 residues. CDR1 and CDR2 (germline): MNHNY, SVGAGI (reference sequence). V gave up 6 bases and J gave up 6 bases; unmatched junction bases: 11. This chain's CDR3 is CASRSGRGGRDTQYF. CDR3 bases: TGTGCCAGCAGGAGTGGTCGGGGGGGGCGGGATACGCAGTATTTT.

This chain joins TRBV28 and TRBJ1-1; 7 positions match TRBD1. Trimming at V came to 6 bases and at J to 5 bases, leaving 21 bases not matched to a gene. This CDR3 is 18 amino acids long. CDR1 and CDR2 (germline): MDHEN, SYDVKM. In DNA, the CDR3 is TGTGCCAGCAGCCCCCTTGCCAGGGGGGACGTCGTGAGGACTGAAGCTTTCTTT. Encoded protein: CASSPLARGDVVRTEAFF.

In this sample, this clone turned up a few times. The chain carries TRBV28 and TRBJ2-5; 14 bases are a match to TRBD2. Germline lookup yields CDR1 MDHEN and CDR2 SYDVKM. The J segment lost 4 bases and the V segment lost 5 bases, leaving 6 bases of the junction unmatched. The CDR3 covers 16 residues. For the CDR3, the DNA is TGTGCCAGCAGTCGCCCGGGACTAGCGGGGGTAGAGACCCAGTACTTC. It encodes CASSRPGLAGVETQYF.

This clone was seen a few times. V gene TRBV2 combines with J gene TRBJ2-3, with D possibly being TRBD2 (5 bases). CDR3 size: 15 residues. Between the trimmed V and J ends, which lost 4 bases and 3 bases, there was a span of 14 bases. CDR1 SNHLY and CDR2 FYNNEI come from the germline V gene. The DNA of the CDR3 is TGTGCCAGCAGTGGAAGAGTGGACTTGACAGATACGCAGTATTTT. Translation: CASSGRVDLTDTQYF.

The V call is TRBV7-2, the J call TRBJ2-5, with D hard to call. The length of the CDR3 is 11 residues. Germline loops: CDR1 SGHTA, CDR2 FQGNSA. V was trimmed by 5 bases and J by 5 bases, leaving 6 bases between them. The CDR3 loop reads CASSPSETQYF. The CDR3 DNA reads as TGTGCCAGCAGCCCCTCGGAGACCCAGTACTTC.